This TCR beta chain was sequenced in a study of beta chain features in type 1 diabetes. Whole-study results and caveats: Equally in patients and controls, shorter templates might have been favored by PCR. TCRB CDR3s from Type 1 diabetes patients were moderately but significantly shorter in all four CD4+ subsets. Whether TCRB rearrangement is influenced by HLA type went unresolved here.

Reverse transcription of all isolated RNA meant that expressed TCRB transcripts were sequenced. Clones were read by immunoSEQ multiplex PCR, and TCRdb kept only the in-frame ones, dropping some. The sample lists approximately 250,000 clones, approximately 16% seen once, with approximately 0.087% in the top ten. CD4+ cells of the naive, central memory, regulatory and stem cell-like memory types were sorted via CD45RO/CCR7/CD25/CD127/CD95/CD27. This clone was detected a few times. Its matching antigen is unknown. The CDR3 consists of 15 residues. The V and J ends lost 8 bases and 5 bases respectively, with 21 bases between them. The germline V gene encodes CDR1 MDHEN and CDR2 SYDVKM.

The chain has TRBV28 and TRBJ1-1; D is perhaps TRBD1 (5 bases). The sequenced sample consisted of naive CD4+ T cells from blood. This TCR was sampled from a man aged 25-45 years with type 1 diabetes. The chain's CDR3 is CASHLGEGQWTEAFF. In nucleotides, the CDR3 is TGTGCCAGCCACCTAGGCGAGGGGCAATGGACTGAAGCTTTCTTT.